This record concerns one T cell receptor (beta chain) sequence. This entry is derived from a study of blood T cell repertoires in COVID-19. Overall study: There were acute and convalescent COVID-19 samples, and they came from the United States, Italy and Spain. PBMCs, B-cell-depleted T cells, or T cells were the source of the cDNA or gDNA that made up the material.

How the authors handled the data: Scientists estimated how many nucleated cells there were by amplifying reference gene primers. This table comes from immunoSEQ multiplex PCR, and its TCRdb copy is limited to in-frame clones, with some not included. V, J and clone size reflect that table, while D and trimming were determined from the DNA. This sample has approximately 190,000 clones, with about nine tenths found just once. The germline V and J ends were trimmed by 0 bases and 3 bases, with 9 bases remaining between them. CDR3 size: 15 residues. The V gene's germline CDR1 is ENHRY and CDR2 SYGVKD. The chain recombines TRBV10-3 with TRBJ1-5; TRBD1 might be the D (5 bases). Sequenced: peripheral blood. The source is a man aged 65 to 85 with active or convalescent COVID-19. The CDR3 nucleotides are TGTGCCATCAGTGAGTCTTCGGGGGACAATCAGCCCCAGCATTTT. Its translation: CAISESSGDNQPQHF.